This T cell receptor beta chain derives from a study of early T cells in non-severe SARS-CoV-2 infection. Study-wide background: Sequencing was performed on bulk RNA from unsorted whole blood, leaving chains unpaired. Study-wide points: Database matching using VDJdb favored anti-spike CD8 responses, with private and CD4 specificities left missing.

Attachment of unique molecular identifiers to individual cDNA molecules was performed. TCRdb independently ran MiXCR on the 5' RACE reads; one entry per CDR3 protein. The top ten hold 5.4% of the sample, which has about 46,000 distinct CDR3 sequences, 5% to 5.5% seen once. This clonotype was picked up many times. Its cognate antigen is unknown. The germline V and J ends were trimmed by 3 bases and 3 bases, with 7 bases remaining between them. This CDR3 contains 13 residues. In germline, CDR1 is KGHDR, CDR2 SFDVKD. The receptor comes from an adult who was a healthcare worker with PCR-confirmed SARS-CoV-2 infection or an uninfected control (not recorded which). The sample here was whole blood, taken at baseline. V and J are TRBV24-1 and TRBJ1-2; D ambiguous. The CDR3 loop is CATSDPKDYGYTF. As DNA, the CDR3 is TGTGCCACCAGTGATCCCAAGGACTATGGCTACACCTTC.